This T cell receptor (beta chain) was identified in a study of immune cell composition in non-small cell lung cancer. Points from the study as a whole: Smoking pack-years did not significantly correlate with tumour TCR-beta clonality. Top 10 clone scores and clonality were higher in squamous than adenocarcinoma. TIL tumour reactivity correlated with maximal tumour-associated clone frequency in adenocarcinoma. Tumour-associated clones >0.5% occurred in under 35% of adenocarcinomas, approximately 79% of squamous.

Assay used: immunoSEQ multiplex PCR; TCRdb lists only in-frame clones, some missing. The table includes 2,000 to 2,500 clones, roughly 79% detected once. The CDR3 is made up of 16 amino acids. J gave up 3 bases and V 1 base, and 8 bases lay outside the gene matches. Per the germline V gene, CDR1 is SGHAT and CDR2 is FQNNGV. On this clone: Antigen unknown.

This chain links TRBV11-2 with TRBJ2-7, with TRBD1 matching over 8 bases. Sequenced input: lung tumor tissue. The receptor was isolated from a human donor with non-small cell lung cancer. CDR3 DNA: TGTGCCAGCAGCTTAGTGGGGGGACAGGCCATCTACGAGCAGTACTTC. Amino acids: CASSLVGGQAIYEQYF. The complete variable domain, with remaining parts taken from reference TRBV11-2 and TRBJ2-7, reads EAGVAQSPRYKIIEKRQSVAFWCNPISGHATLYWYQQILGQGPKLLIQFQNNGVVDDSQLPKDRFSAERLKGVDSTLKIQPAKLEDSAVYLCASSLVGGQAIYEQYFGPGTRLTVT.